This entry is about one T cell receptor (beta chain). Libraries were prepared by immunoSEQ multiplex PCR; TCRdb keeps only in-frame clonotypes and omits some of them. The sample carries around 170,000 clones, around 90% recorded once. The CDR3 spans 16 residues. Trimming pared 6 bases from V and 7 bases from J, leaving 22 bases between. From germline, CDR1 is LNHDA and CDR2 SQIVND (reference sequence). The sample comes from a study of radiation and T cells in renal cell carcinoma. Time point: blood 4 weeks post-SBRT, at nephrectomy. Sample treatment: 15 Gy SBRT to primary tumor, nephrectomy 4 weeks later.

This material consisted of blood, taken from a patient whose treatment included radiotherapy and nephrectomy. This clonotype originated in a woman aged 45-65 years with renal cell carcinoma. The chain joins TRBV19 to TRBJ2-1, with D maybe TRBD1 (8 bases). The CDR3 protein is CASSTQGARGMNEQFF. CDR3 coding DNA: TGTGCCAGTAGCACCCAGGGGGCGCGGGGGATGAATGAGCAGTTCTTC.